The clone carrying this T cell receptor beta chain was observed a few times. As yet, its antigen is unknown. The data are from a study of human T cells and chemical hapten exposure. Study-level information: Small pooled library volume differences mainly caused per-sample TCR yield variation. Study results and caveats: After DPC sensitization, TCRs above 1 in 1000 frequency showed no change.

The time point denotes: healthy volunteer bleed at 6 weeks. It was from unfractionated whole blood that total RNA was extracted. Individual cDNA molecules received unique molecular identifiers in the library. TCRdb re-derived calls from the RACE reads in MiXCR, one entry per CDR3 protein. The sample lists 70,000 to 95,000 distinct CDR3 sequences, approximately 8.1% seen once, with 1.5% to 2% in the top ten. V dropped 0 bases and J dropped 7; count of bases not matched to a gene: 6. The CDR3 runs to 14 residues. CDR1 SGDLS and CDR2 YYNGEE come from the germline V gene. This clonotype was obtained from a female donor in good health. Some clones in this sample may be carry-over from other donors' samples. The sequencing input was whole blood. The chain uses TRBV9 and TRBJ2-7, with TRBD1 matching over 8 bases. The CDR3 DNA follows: TGTGCCAGCAGCGTAGACCAGGGGGCCCGAGAGCAGTACTTC. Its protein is CASSVDQGAREQYF.